This T cell receptor (beta chain) came from a study of metastatic and nonmetastatic thyroid tumors. In the original analysis: The distant-metastasis classifier for papillary thyroid cancer was built from CDR3 differences across clinicopathological groups. TCRdb re-called clones from the PCR reads using MiXCR. The V and J calls and clone size come from TCRdb's table, not from the authors' own analysis. This sample has tens of thousands of clones, with 24% found just once. The ends lost 6 bases at V and 2 bases at J; junction bases unmatched: 6. The CDR3 has 14 amino acids. In germline, CDR1 is SGHTA, CDR2 FQGNSA. Every patient underwent thyroid surgery untreated.

The source is a male donor with papillary thyroid cancer or a benign thyroid nodule (not recorded which). Some clones in this sample may be carry-over from other donors' samples. V gene TRBV7-2 combines with J gene TRBJ2-7; 8 bases align to TRBD1. The source material was blood. The CDR3 is CASSKDRDTYEQYF. The CDR3 DNA follows: TGTGCCAGCAGTAAGGACAGGGATACCTACGAGCAGTACTTC.